The clone carrying this T cell receptor (beta chain) has just a few counts. Its cognate antigen is unknown. CDR3 size: 13 residues. Trimming shortened V by 7 bases and J by 3 bases, and 11 bases separated the two germline ends. The record originates from a study of T cell responses to AZD1222 COVID-19 vaccine. General observations from the study: Without day 14 samples, only post-peak T cell repertoires were studied.

TCRdb's copy holds only in-frame clones and misses some; the assay was immunoSEQ multiplex PCR. The table includes approximately 150,000 clones, 87% detected once. Sequenced here: peripheral blood, sampled 28 days after the second AZD1222 dose. The TCR originated in an adult who received the AZD1222 COVID-19 vaccine. The chain combines TRBV12-3 or TRBV12-4 with TRBJ2-3, with TRBD1 as a possible D gene (5 bases). CDR3 DNA: TGTGCCAGCAAGCAGGGTTTGACAGATACGCAGTATTTT. Encoded protein: CASKQGLTDTQYF.